What follows are 16 T cell receptor beta chains derived from one specimen sequenced in a study of PD-1 blockade in classical Hodgkin lymphoma. Sequencing was performed with immunoSEQ multiplex PCR; in TCRdb, only in-frame clones are kept and a portion is missing. The table includes under 20,000 clones, roughly four fifths detected once. As to time point: cycle 4 day 1 (C4D1), after 6 weeks of nivolumab. Following autologous stem cell transplantation, relapse occurred in every patient, and exposure to brentuximab vedotin varied. Isolation of CD4+ T cells from thawed PBMCs was performed by magnetic negative selection. The sequencing here drew on CD4+ T cells from blood, taken before the fourth cycle of nivolumab. These receptors were taken from a human donor with classical Hodgkin lymphoma.

The CDR3 DNA reads TGTGCCAGCAGTTCCCCCTCCCTAGTGAAATACGAGCAGTACTTC. Amino acids: CASSSPSLVKYEQYF. The gene calls are TRBV6-6 and TRBJ2-7; D is uncertain. The ends were cut back, 4 bases at V and 4 bases at J, with 17 bases in the middle. This CDR3 is 15 amino acids long. Looked up from germline, CDR1 is MNHNY and CDR2 is SVGAGI (reference sequence).

The chain is built from TRBV19 and TRBJ2-1, with 13 bases aligning to TRBD2. The J segment lost 5 bases and the V segment lost 2 bases, leaving 3 bases of the junction unmatched. Per the germline V gene, CDR1 is LNHDA and CDR2 is SQIVND (reference sequence). This CDR3 contains 16 residues. CDR3 in amino acids: CASSILGLAGDNEQFF. CDR3 coding DNA: TGTGCCAGTAGTATACTCGGACTAGCGGGAGACAATGAGCAGTTCTTC.

The rearrangement uses TRBV7-2 and TRBJ2-1, with a tentative D call TRBD2 (6 bases). CDR1 SGHTA and CDR2 FQGNSA come from the germline V gene. CDR3 length: 13 amino acids. The germline V and J ends were trimmed by 2 bases and 9 bases, with 11 bases remaining between them. This CDR3 is CASSLRLDIEQFF. CDR3 sequence (DNA): TGTGCCAGCAGCTTACGACTAGACATTGAGCAGTTCTTC.

This clone was seen just once. The J gene is TRBJ2-2, the V gene TRBV19, with 7 bases lining up with TRBD1. The CDR3 is 15 residues long. V shed 7 bases, J shed 0 bases, and the junction held 5 bases outside the gene matches. The V gene's germline CDR1 is LNHDA and CDR2 SQIVND (reference sequence). The CDR3 DNA follows: TGTGCCAGTAAAACCCAGGGGGCGAACACCGGGGAGCTGTTTTTT. Translation gives CASKTQGANTGELFF.

The rearrangement links TRBV19 to TRBJ2-1; D remains ambiguous. Germline lookup yields CDR1 LNHDA and CDR2 SQIVND (reference sequence). The length of the CDR3 is 15 residues. The ends were cut back, 0 bases at V and 10 bases at J, with 16 bases in the middle. CDR3 sequence reads: CASSIDVSGRAEQFF. The CDR3 region has the DNA TGTGCCAGTAGTATAGATGTGTCTGGTCGGGCGGAGCAGTTCTTC.

This clone showed up just a few times. The genes are TRBV7-8 and TRBJ1-6; the D gene is possibly TRBD1 (6 bases). This CDR3 has 16 amino acids. Germline values: CDR1 SGHVS, CDR2 FQNEAQ. The V end lost 5 bases, the J end lost 1 base, and 12 bases lay between the germline ends. CDR3 bases: TGTGCCAGCAGCGGGTACAGGGCGTCCTATAATTCACCCCTCCACTTT. It codes for CASSGYRASYNSPLHF. Using reference TRBV7-8 and TRBJ1-6 for the parts outside the CDR3, the full variable domain is GAGVSQSPRYKVAKRGQDVALRCDPISGHVSLFWYQQALGQGPEFLTYFQNEAQLDKSGLPSDRFFAERPEGSVSTLKIQRTQQEDSAVYLCASSGYRASYNSPLHFGNGTRLTVT.

V and J are TRBV7-2 and TRBJ2-7, with TRBD2 matching over 11 bases. The CDR3 has 15 residues. After removal of 3 bases from V and 2 bases from J, the junction contained 3 bases not matched to a gene. Germline V CDR1 and CDR2: SGHTA, FQGNSA. The DNA of the CDR3 is TGTGCCAGCAGCTTCCGACTAGCGGGGACCTACGAGCAGTACTTC. This codes for CASSFRLAGTYEQYF.

This clone was detected only a few times. J is TRBJ1-5 and V is TRBV4-3; 11 bases line up with TRBD1. Losses at the gene ends were 0 bases for V and 4 bases for J; bases not matched to a gene: 2. Germline V CDR1 and CDR2: LGHNA, YSLEER. There are 16 residues in the CDR3. The CDR3 coding sequence is TGCGCCAGCAGCCAAGACCGGGACAGGGGGAATCAGCCCCAGCATTTT. Its protein is CASSQDRDRGNQPQHF.

In DNA, the CDR3 is TGTGCCAGCATGACATCCTGGGGCACTGAAGCTTTCTTT. Encoded protein: CASMTSWGTEAFF. V usage is TRBV19 and J usage is TRBJ1-1; D not resolved. The V and J ends lost 9 bases and 4 bases respectively, with 15 bases between them. Germline-derived CDR1 and CDR2 are LNHDA and SQIVND (reference sequence). This CDR3 has 13 amino acids.

This clone was observed once. The CDR3: CASSFSSTYNSPLHF. In DNA form, the CDR3 reads TGTGCCAGCAGTTTCTCATCCACTTATAATTCACCCCTCCACTTT. The J gene is TRBJ1-6, the V gene TRBV27; no firm D call. This CDR3 is built from 15 residues. Trimming took off 3 bases at V and 4 bases at J, with 10 bases between the two ends. Looked up from germline, CDR1 is MNHEY and CDR2 is SMNVEV (reference sequence).

This sequence joins TRBV18 and TRBJ2-7; D might be TRBD2 (5 bases). Between the trimmed V and J ends, which lost 4 bases and 4 bases, there was a span of 17 bases. Germline V CDR1 and CDR2: KGHSH, LQKENI. This CDR3 is built from 15 residues. The CDR3 loop is CASSHLEGSIYEQYF. The CDR3 DNA sequence: TGTGCCAGCTCACACCTTGAGGGATCTATTTACGAGCAGTACTTC.

CDR3 amino acids: CASSLTGLAGRVGTQYF. CDR3 in DNA: TGTGCCAGCAGCTTAACTGGTCTAGCGGGACGTGTTGGGACCCAGTACTTC. The V call is TRBV5-4, the J call TRBJ2-5; 9 bases fit TRBD2. Germline V gives CDR1 SGHNT, CDR2 YYREEE (reference sequence). The CDR3 runs to 17 residues. V shed 2 bases, J shed 7 bases, and the junction held 15 bases outside the gene matches.

This clone was counted between two and nine times. The chain carries TRBV30 and TRBJ1-2; no reliable D call. V lost 4 bases and J lost 5, with 11 bases in between. Germline V lookup: CDR1 GTSNPN, CDR2 SVGIG (reference sequence). The CDR3 covers 12 residues. CDR3 in DNA: TGTGCCTGGACTGGGAACCTTTATGGCTACACCTTC. It yields the protein CAWTGNLYGYTF.

This chain joins TRBV7-2 and TRBJ2-7, with 8 bases identical to TRBD2. V was clipped by 5 bases and J by 4 bases; unmatched bases: 13. The CDR3 is 16 amino acids. Germline V gives CDR1 SGHTA, CDR2 FQGNSA. The CDR3 DNA reads as TGTGCCAGCAGCCCCCAGGGACGGACTAGCATATACGAGCAGTACTTC. Translation: CASSPQGRTSIYEQYF.

This clone was observed once. The chain combines TRBV5-4 with TRBJ2-1; D unresolved. Germline lookup yields CDR1 SGHNT and CDR2 YYREEE (reference sequence). The CDR3 contains 12 residues. V gave up 3 bases and J gave up 5 bases, with 6 bases separating them. CDR3 residues: CASSYYNNEQFF. In DNA form, the CDR3 reads TGTGCCAGCAGCTACTACAACAATGAGCAGTTCTTC.

The CDR3 region is CASSGTDYGYTF. CDR3 coding DNA: TGTGCCAGCAGCGGGACGGACTATGGCTACACCTTC. V and J are TRBV9 and TRBJ1-2; D gene ambiguous. Germline V gene sequence: CDR1 SGDLS, CDR2 YYNGEE. Trimming took off 3 bases at V and 3 bases at J, with 6 bases between the two ends. The CDR3 totals 12 residues.